This passage covers 23 T cell receptor beta chains from one sample sequenced in a study of chemoradiotherapy in HPV16-positive cancers. Sequencing used immunoSEQ multiplex PCR; TCRdb keeps in-frame clones, though not all of them. The sample consists of approximately 7,500 clones, around 68% of them appearing once. This sample was gathered from a patient who underwent chemoradiotherapy. All receptors derive from a human donor with HPV-associated anogenital cancer.

The CDR3: CASSPFTSLGAQYF. CDR3 in DNA: TGTGCCAGCAGCCCCTTTACTAGCCTGGGGGCCCAGTACTTC. The chain combines TRBV11-3 with TRBJ2-5; the D gene is possibly TRBD2 (6 bases). This CDR3 contains 14 residues. Trimming stripped 5 bases from V and 9 bases from J, with 19 bases between. Germline CDR1 is SGHNT and CDR2 is YENEEA.

The chain recombines TRBV7-2 with TRBJ2-7; unclear D gene. CDR1 is SGHTA, CDR2 FQGNSA, per germline. This CDR3 has 15 residues. V was shortened by 4 bases and J by 3 bases, with 16 bases between the two germline ends. The CDR3 sequence is CASSSLDREVYEQYV. CDR3 DNA: TGTGCCAGCAGCTCCCTCGACCGAGAGGTCTACGAGCAGTACGTC.

The V call is TRBV19, the J call TRBJ2-1; 9 bases agree with TRBD1. CDR3 size: 18 residues. Unmatched junction bases numbered 11, after V lost 4 bases and J lost 1 base. Germline V gives CDR1 LNHDA, CDR2 SQIVND (reference sequence). The CDR3 loop reads CASSTPPGQGLSYNEQFF. For the CDR3, the DNA is TGTGCCAGTAGTACACCACCCGGACAGGGGCTTTCCTACAATGAGCAGTTCTTC.

This chain connects TRBV7-6 to TRBJ2-5; 9 nucleotides match TRBD2. The CDR3 contains 16 residues. The germline CDR1 and CDR2 sequences are SGHVS and FNYEAQ. V lost 4 bases, J lost 4 bases, and 10 bases stayed unmatched. CDR3 sequence reads: CASSSQSGGLSETQYF. The CDR3 nucleotides read TGTGCCAGCAGCTCACAAAGCGGGGGGCTCTCAGAGACCCAGTACTTC.

The CDR3 region has the DNA TGTGCCAGCAGCCCACGGACTAGCGCTGCCACCGGGGAGCTGTTTTTT. It yields the protein CASSPRTSAATGELFF. The V and J genes are TRBV5-5 and TRBJ2-2, with 9 bases lining up with TRBD2. CDR1 and CDR2 (germline): SGHKS, YYEKEE (reference sequence). Trimming cost V 4 bases and J 4 bases; bases outside gene matches: 8. The CDR3 is 16 residues long.

V and J are TRBV10-3 and TRBJ2-7, with D possibly matching TRBD1 (5 bases). Germline loops: CDR1 ENHRY, CDR2 SYGVKD. CDR3 size: 13 residues. V was trimmed by 6 bases and J by 2 bases, leaving 11 bases between them. CDR3 amino acids: CAIRGDRAYEQYF. Written as DNA, the CDR3 is TGTGCCATCAGAGGGGATCGCGCCTACGAGCAGTACTTC.

The J gene is TRBJ1-2, the V gene TRBV4-3; 8 bases map to TRBD1. Trimming took 1 base from V and 3 from J; bases not matched to a gene: 10. Germline V gives CDR1 LGHNA, CDR2 YSLEER. The CDR3 consists of 17 residues. CDR3 in amino acids: CASSQGTGRLGHYGYTF. CDR3 DNA: TGCGCCAGCAGCCAAGGGACAGGGCGGTTGGGGCACTATGGCTACACCTTC.

In its sample, this clone was seen once. The rearrangement joins TRBV5-1 to TRBJ1-6; possible D gene TRBD1, 6 bases. The germline V gene encodes CDR1 SGHRS and CDR2 YFSETQ. The CDR3 extends over 17 amino acids. The V and J ends lost 0 bases and 10 bases respectively, with 20 bases between them. The DNA for the CDR3 is TGCGCCAGCAGCTTGGACCTTCAACAGGGCTTGGGGTCACCCCTCCACTTT. Amino acids: CASSLDLQQGLGSPLHF.

V gene TRBV19 combines with J gene TRBJ2-1; 10 bases map to TRBD1. The CDR3 covers 16 residues. Per germline, CDR1 LNHDA and CDR2 SQIVND (reference sequence). J lost 3 bases, V lost 6 bases, and 8 bases had no gene match. The CDR3 region has the DNA TGTGCCAGTAGCAACCCCGGGACAGGGGACTACAATGAGCAGTTCTTC. It encodes CASSNPGTGDYNEQFF. The variable domain in full, completed from reference TRBV19 and TRBJ2-1, reads DGGITQSPKYLFRKEGQNVTLSCEQNLNHDAMYWYRQDPGQGLRLIYYSQIVNDFQKGDIAEGYSVSREKKESFPLTVTSAQKNPTAFYLCASSNPGTGDYNEQFFGPGTRLTVL.

The rearrangement joins TRBV7-4 to TRBJ2-7; TRBD1 aligns across 9 bases. V lost 5 bases to trimming and J lost 3 bases; unmatched junction nucleotides: 2. The germline CDR1 and CDR2 sequences are SGHVT and SQSDAQ. The CDR3 is 13 amino acids. CDR3 protein: CASSVGQGYEQYV. CDR3 sequence (DNA): TGTGCCAGCAGCGTGGGACAGGGCTACGAGCAGTACGTC.

The genes are TRBV7-8 and TRBJ2-1; D tentatively reads TRBD1 or TRBD2 (5 bases each). Trimming removed 5 bases from V and 9 bases from J, with 17 bases in between. This CDR3 is 14 amino acids long. Germline assignment: CDR1 SGHVS and CDR2 FQNEAQ. The CDR3 spells CASSRLRGPGEQFF. The CDR3 nucleotides are TGTGCCAGCAGCCGCCTTCGGGGCCCAGGTGAGCAGTTCTTC.

The rearrangement joins TRBV29-1 to TRBJ1-4, with 7 bases fitting TRBD1. Germline-derived CDR1 and CDR2 are SQVTM and ANQGSEA. The V gene end was trimmed by 6 bases and the J gene end by 7 bases; junction bases not matched to a gene: 8. The length of the CDR3 is 13 residues. CDR3 residues: CSVTQGGVEKLFF. The CDR3 DNA follows: TGCAGCGTAACCCAGGGGGGCGTTGAAAAACTGTTTTTT.

This chain connects TRBV27 to TRBJ1-1; D gene ambiguous. The length of the CDR3 is 13 residues. Germline-derived CDR1 and CDR2 are MNHEY and SMNVEV (reference sequence). V lost 2 bases and J 4 bases, leaving 8 bases between the germline ends. The CDR3 coding sequence is TGTGCCAGCAGTTTAGGCCCCTTCACTGAAGCTTTCTTT. It specifies CASSLGPFTEAFF.

The gene calls are TRBV6-5 and TRBJ2-3; 7 bases are shared with TRBD2. Unmatched junction bases numbered 2, after V lost 0 bases and J lost 2 bases. The germline gives CDR1 MNHEY, CDR2 SVGAGI. This CDR3 comprises 15 residues. The CDR3 region is CASSYSGTNTDTQYF. For the CDR3, the DNA is TGTGCCAGCAGTTACTCCGGGACTAACACAGATACGCAGTATTTT.

This clone was found once. CDR3 in DNA: TGTGCCAGCTCAGGGGGAGGACAGGGAGGAAGCACTGAAGCTTTCTTT. It codes for CASSGGGQGGSTEAFF. This chain uses TRBV18 with TRBJ1-1; 8 nucleotides line up with TRBD1. CDR3 length equals 16 residues. Germline CDR1 reads KGHSH; CDR2 reads LQKENI. Losses at the gene ends were 5 bases for V and 4 bases for J; bases not matched to a gene: 12.

This clone was detected once. This chain joins TRBV2 and TRBJ2-5, with a tentative D call TRBD1 (6 bases). This CDR3 has 15 residues. Germline loops: CDR1 SNHLY, CDR2 FYNNEI. The V end was cut by 7 bases, the J end by 13 bases, with 28 bases between. The DNA for the CDR3 is TGTGCCAGCATGGTACAGGGTGGGGATTTGGTACGAAGGTACTTC. This gives the protein CASMVQGGDLVRRYF.

This chain joins TRBV9 and TRBJ2-1; D may be TRBD1 (5 bases). V was trimmed by 0 bases and J by 10 bases, leaving 14 bases between them. CDR3 size: 14 residues. Germline CDR1 SGDLS, CDR2 YYNGEE. Here the CDR3 DNA reads TGTGCCAGCAGCGTAGTTGGACGGCAGGGCGAGCAGTTCTTC. This translates into CASSVVGRQGEQFF.

The rearrangement joins TRBV7-8 to TRBJ2-7; D ambiguous. This CDR3 is built from 14 residues. Germline values: CDR1 SGHVS, CDR2 FQNEAQ. Trimming pared 1 base from V and 3 bases from J, leaving 10 bases between. This chain's CDR3 is CASSLGGRIYEQYF. The CDR3 DNA sequence: TGTGCCAGCAGCTTAGGAGGCAGAATCTACGAGCAGTACTTC.

The J gene is TRBJ2-7, the V gene TRBV21-1; the table assigns TRBD2, which was not confirmed against the DNA. TRBV21-1 is a pseudogene segment. The CDR3 length is 16 residues. The CDR3 DNA sequence: TGTGCCAGCAGCAGAACAGGAGGGGTGGACTCCTACGAGCAGTACGTC. Residues: CASSRTGGVDSYEQYV.

The rearrangement joins TRBV15 to TRBJ1-2; 7 nucleotides align to TRBD1. CDR1 is LNHNV, CDR2 YYDKDF, per germline (reference sequence). The ends lost 1 base at V and 5 bases at J; junction bases unmatched: 7. The CDR3 has 15 residues. The CDR3 coding sequence is TGTGCCACCAGCAGAGCCGGGACAGAGGAATATGGCTACACCTTC. Protein sequence: CATSRAGTEEYGYTF.

The chain is built from TRBV27 and TRBJ1-2; D is possibly TRBD1 (6 bases). This CDR3 comprises 16 residues. V lost 6 bases and J lost 0, with 17 bases in between. CDR1 is MNHEY, CDR2 SMNVEV, per germline (reference sequence). CDR3 region: CASSQTSGGTNYGYTF. The CDR3 nucleotides read TGTGCCAGCAGCCAAACGTCTGGGGGCACTAACTATGGCTACACCTTC.

The chain combines TRBV7-9 with TRBJ2-1; D is unresolved. In germline, CDR1 is SEHNR, CDR2 FQNEAQ (reference sequence). The CDR3 is 17 residues long. V was pared by 1 base and J by 0 bases, with 13 bases between. CDR3 region: CASSLVGRWSSYNEQFF. The CDR3 DNA reads as TGTGCCAGCAGCTTAGTGGGCAGATGGAGCTCCTACAATGAGCAGTTCTTC.

The chain carries TRBV6-5 and TRBJ1-2; TRBD1 is a possible D gene (5 bases). Trimming left V 2 bases short and J 5 bases short, with 12 bases between. The germline V gene encodes CDR1 MNHEY and CDR2 SVGAGI. This CDR3 comprises 14 residues. CDR3 coding DNA: TGTGCCAGCAGTTACGAGGGGAGGTCTTATGGCTACACCTTC. Translation gives CASSYEGRSYGYTF.